The 28 T cell receptor beta chains given below trace back to one sample, sequenced in a study of blood T cell repertoires in COVID-19. Clones were read by immunoSEQ multiplex PCR, and TCRdb kept only the in-frame ones, dropping some. The table includes about 190,000 clones, roughly 83% detected once. Sample: PBMCs or T cells enriched from blood (not recorded which). Receptors originate from a woman in her thirties who had recovered from COVID-19.

A few counts support this clone. The chain's CDR3 is CAWGQMNTEAFF. CDR3 DNA: TGTGCCTGGGGACAGATGAACACTGAAGCTTTCTTT. V is TRBV30 and J is TRBJ1-1; D is perhaps TRBD1 (6 bases). V gave up 5 bases and J gave up 0 bases, with 7 bases separating them. The CDR3 covers 12 residues. Germline CDR1 GTSNPN, CDR2 SVGIG (reference sequence). Full variable domain (remainder filled in from reference TRBV30 and TRBJ1-1): SQTIHQWPATLVQPVGSPLSLECTVEGTSNPNLYWYRQAAGRGLQLLFYSVGIGQISSEVPQNLSASRPQDRQFILSSKKLLLSDSGFYLCAWGQMNTEAFFGQGTRLTVV.

The genes are TRBV6-5 and TRBJ1-2; D is ambiguous. Trimming took 6 bases from V and 4 from J, leaving 15 bases between them. In germline, CDR1 is MNHEY, CDR2 SVGAGI. CDR3 length: 14 residues. The DNA of the CDR3 is TGTGCCAGCAGGCTCGGCGGGCCTTCCTATGGCTACACCTTC. Its translation is CASRLGGPSYGYTF.

J is TRBJ2-7 and V is TRBV5-1; D gene unclear. Looked up from germline, CDR1 is SGHRS and CDR2 is YFSETQ. The CDR3 spans 14 residues. V lost 3 bases and J lost 5, with 15 bases in between. DNA of the CDR3: TGCGCCAGCAGCTCCGGTTATACAGATAACGAGCAGTACTTC. Residues: CASSSGYTDNEQYF.

The genes are TRBV5-1 and TRBJ1-5; D is ambiguous. Germline-derived CDR1 and CDR2 are SGHRS and YFSETQ. Trimming pared 0 bases from V and 3 bases from J, leaving 10 bases between. CDR3 length: 15 residues. This CDR3 reads CASSLDGQYNQPQHF. The DNA of the CDR3 is TGCGCCAGCAGCTTGGATGGCCAGTACAATCAGCCCCAGCATTTT.

This chain links TRBV7-9 with TRBJ1-1; D not certain. CDR1 is SEHNR, CDR2 FQNEAQ, per germline (reference sequence). This CDR3 has 14 residues. With 3 bases removed from V and 1 base from J, the gap between germline ends came to 9 bases. Here the CDR3 DNA reads TGTGCCAGCAGCTTGGTGGAGGCGAACACTGAAGCTTTCTTT. Translated, it gives CASSLVEANTEAFF.

The chain carries TRBV7-9 and TRBJ1-2; D not resolved. The CDR3 has 13 residues. Trimming removed 6 bases from V and 11 bases from J, with 19 bases in between. Germline V lookup: CDR1 SEHNR, CDR2 FQNEAQ (reference sequence). Written as DNA, the CDR3 is TGTGCCAGCAGGACTTTAGACGGAATCCCTTACACCTTC. This encodes CASRTLDGIPYTF.

This clone has only one observation. The genes are TRBV10-2 and TRBJ1-2; TRBD1 matches 12 bases. The CDR3 extends over 14 amino acids. The ends lost 8 bases at V and 7 bases at J; junction bases unmatched: 8. Per germline, CDR1 WSHSY and CDR2 SAAADI. Here the CDR3 DNA reads TGCGCCAGCCTAGGGGACAGGGGGCCACTTGGCTACACCTTC. It specifies CASLGDRGPLGYTF.

The chain carries TRBV29-1 and TRBJ1-1; TRBD1 matches at 7 bases. V lost 8 bases and J lost 1; bases outside the gene matches: 7. The CDR3 totals 13 residues. Germline CDR1 is SQVTM and CDR2 is ANQGSEA. The CDR3 is CSFVGTENTEAFF. The CDR3 DNA follows: TGCAGCTTTGTCGGGACAGAGAACACTGAAGCTTTCTTT.

This sequence joins TRBV11-2 and TRBJ2-2; 7 positions agree with TRBD2. CDR1 SGHAT and CDR2 FQNNGV come from the germline V gene. V gave up 4 bases and J gave up 3 bases; unmatched junction bases: 11. The CDR3 extends over 17 amino acids. Here the CDR3 reads CASSSPTSAPDTGELFF. The CDR3 DNA sequence: TGTGCCAGCAGCTCCCCAACTAGCGCCCCCGACACCGGGGAGCTGTTTTTT. Full variable domain (missing parts from reference TRBV11-2 and TRBJ2-2): EAGVAQSPRYKIIEKRQSVAFWCNPISGHATLYWYQQILGQGPKLLIQFQNNGVVDDSQLPKDRFSAERLKGVDSTLKIQPAKLEDSAVYLCASSSPTSAPDTGELFFGEGSRLTVL.

The chain employs TRBV19 and TRBJ1-1; D gene uncertain. CDR3 length equals 13 residues. Germline V gene lookup returns CDR1 LNHDA and CDR2 SQIVND (reference sequence). V gave up 7 bases and J gave up 13 bases, with 22 bases separating them. The CDR3 protein is CASTLGRAVGRFF. In DNA form, the CDR3 reads TGTGCCAGTACCCTGGGGAGGGCAGTCGGCCGTTTCTTT.

This chain uses TRBV4-1 with TRBJ2-1; TRBD2 aligns across 14 bases. Germline CDR1 MGHRA, CDR2 YSYEKL. The CDR3 extends over 19 amino acids. Trimming removed 4 bases from V and 2 bases from J; junction bases left unmatched: 10. Here the CDR3 DNA reads TGCGCCAGCAGCCCCCCAAGACTAGCGGGAGGGCCGACCTACAATGAGCAGTTCTTC. It codes for CASSPPRLAGGPTYNEQFF.

The genes are TRBV11-2 and TRBJ2-7; TRBD2 matches at 7 bases. This CDR3 spans 17 amino acids. The V and J ends lost 0 bases and 0 bases, in that order; junction bases with no gene match: 8. CDR1 SGHAT and CDR2 FQNNGV come from the germline V gene. The CDR3 DNA follows: TGTGCCAGCAGCTTAGAGGGAGGGGTCATAGCCTCCTACGAGCAGTACTTC. Translating it yields CASSLEGGVIASYEQYF. Together with reference TRBV11-2 and TRBJ2-7, the CDR3 gives the full variable domain: EAGVAQSPRYKIIEKRQSVAFWCNPISGHATLYWYQQILGQGPKLLIQFQNNGVVDDSQLPKDRFSAERLKGVDSTLKIQPAKLEDSAVYLCASSLEGGVIASYEQYFGPGTRLTVT.

V gene TRBV10-3 combines with J gene TRBJ1-1; a possible D gene is TRBD1 (5 bases). The CDR3 has 11 residues. From germline, CDR1 is ENHRY and CDR2 SYGVKD. V lost 4 bases, J lost 8 bases, and 8 bases lay in between. The CDR3 region has the DNA TGTGCCATCAGTGGAAACAGGGAAGCTTTCTTT. It yields the protein CAISGNREAFF.

Written as DNA, the CDR3 is TGTGCCAGCAGTTATGGCGGGATGAAGAGCGAGCAGTACTTC. Its translation: CASSYGGMKSEQYF. This chain connects TRBV25-1 to TRBJ2-7, with D perhaps TRBD2 (6 bases). This CDR3 has 14 residues. V dropped 5 bases and J dropped 6 bases, with 17 bases sitting between them. The V gene's germline CDR1 is MGHDK and CDR2 SYGVNS.

The chain employs TRBV3-1 (or the pseudogene TRBV3-2) and TRBJ1-5, with 8 bases matching TRBD1. Germline CDR1 and CDR2: LGHDT and YNNKEL (reference sequence). The CDR3 loop spans 15 amino acids. Trimming took 3 bases from V and 4 from J; bases not matched to a gene: 5. CDR3 protein: CASSHGGDRNQPQHF. CDR3 bases: TGTGCCAGCAGCCATGGGGGGGACAGGAATCAGCCCCAGCATTTT.

J is TRBJ2-2 and V is TRBV11-2; D is undetermined. Deletions cut 2 bases from V and 5 bases from J, with 9 bases between. Germline loops: CDR1 SGHAT, CDR2 FQNNGV. CDR3 length: 14 residues. Here the CDR3 reads CASSLRVGTGELFF. As DNA, the CDR3 is TGTGCCAGCAGCTTACGGGTTGGAACCGGGGAGCTGTTTTTT.

The sample holds a few counts of this clone. The chain joins TRBV5-1 to TRBJ2-4, with D tentatively TRBD1 (5 bases). This CDR3 is built from 13 residues. Germline values: CDR1 SGHRS, CDR2 YFSETQ. The V end was cut by 1 base, the J end by 5 bases, with 7 bases between. DNA of the CDR3: TGCGCCAGCAGCTTGTCCAGGGAAAACATTCAGTACTTC. Its translation: CASSLSRENIQYF.

The V call is TRBV18, the J call TRBJ2-7; 8 positions agree with TRBD2. Germline CDR1 KGHSH, CDR2 LQKENI. This CDR3 is 14 amino acids long. Germline trimming cut 4 bases from V and 5 bases from J; bases unmatched to any gene: 7. The CDR3, as DNA: TGTGCCAGCTCACTATCCCACGGGGGGGACGAGCAGTACTTC. This encodes CASSLSHGGDEQYF.

J is TRBJ1-3 and V is TRBV7-2; 9 nucleotides align to TRBD1. The ends lost 5 bases at V and 1 base at J; junction bases unmatched: 9. CDR1 and CDR2 from the germline V gene are SGHTA and FQGNSA. The CDR3 extends over 17 amino acids. CDR3 bases: TGTGCCAGCAGCACACCGGGACAGGGTCTATCTGGAAACACCATATATTTT. It codes for CASSTPGQGLSGNTIYF. Looking up the rest from reference TRBV7-2 and TRBJ1-3 gives the full variable domain: GAGVSQSPSNKVTEKGKDVELRCDPISGHTALYWYRQSLGQGLEFLIYFQGNSAPDKSGLPSDRFSAERTGGSVSTLTIQRTQQEDSAVYLCASSTPGQGLSGNTIYFGEGSWLTVV.

The chain employs TRBV3-1 (or the pseudogene TRBV3-2) and TRBJ2-7; 12 positions agree with TRBD2. V lost 4 bases and J lost 0; bases outside the gene matches: 4. Germline CDR1 and CDR2: LGHDT and YNNKEL (reference sequence). There are 16 residues in the CDR3. The CDR3 nucleotides are TGTGCCAGCAGCCCAGGACTAGCGGGGATCTCCTACGAGCAGTACTTC. Translation gives CASSPGLAGISYEQYF.

The chain combines TRBV7-2 with TRBJ1-6; D unresolved. CDR3 length equals 15 residues. The V gene's germline CDR1 is SGHTA and CDR2 FQGNSA. V shed 0 bases and J shed 8 bases, with 11 bases lying between them. CDR3 in amino acids: CASSLARIEDSPLHF. Written as DNA, the CDR3 is TGTGCCAGCAGCTTAGCGCGCATTGAGGATTCACCCCTCCACTTT.

The genes are TRBV4-1 and TRBJ2-5; unclear D gene. V was shortened by 1 base and J by 0 bases, with 9 bases between the two germline ends. Germline V lookup: CDR1 MGHRA, CDR2 YSYEKL. CDR3 length equals 15 residues. CDR3 loop: CASSQVVEYQETQYF. The CDR3 nucleotides are TGCGCCAGCAGCCAAGTGGTGGAGTACCAAGAGACCCAGTACTTC.

This clone was seen a single time. The chain couples TRBV5-4 to TRBJ1-2, with D perhaps matching TRBD1 (5 bases). Trimming took off 0 bases at V and 3 bases at J, with 6 bases between the two ends. This CDR3 comprises 13 residues. CDR1 and CDR2 from the germline V gene are SGHNT and YYREEE (reference sequence). CDR3 in amino acids: CASSLAGDYGYTF. The CDR3 DNA follows: TGTGCCAGCAGCTTGGCGGGGGACTATGGCTACACCTTC.

This clone was seen once. The V gene is TRBV7-8, the J gene TRBJ1-1; 8 bases agree with TRBD1. Germline CDR1 is SGHVS and CDR2 is FQNEAQ. The CDR3 covers 17 residues. V shed 5 bases and J 3 bases; nucleotides not matched to a gene: 14. This CDR3 is CASSQRGQGARYTEAFF. Here the CDR3 DNA reads TGTGCCAGCAGCCAACGGGGTCAGGGGGCTCGGTACACTGAAGCTTTCTTT.

As for this clone: A much larger clone is a single base away; this may be a read error. This chain connects TRBV11-3 to TRBJ2-2, with 11 bases matching TRBD2. Germline-derived CDR1 and CDR2 are SGHNT and YENEEA. The V and J ends lost 3 bases and 2 bases, in that order; junction bases with no gene match: 2. This CDR3 contains 16 residues. CDR3 bases: TGTGCCAGCAGCTTGGGACTAGCGGTAAACACCGGGGAGCTGTTTTTT. Amino acids: CASSLGLAVNTGELFF.

The V gene is TRBV7-9, the J gene TRBJ2-5; no definite D call. The CDR3 is 15 residues long. V was pared by 1 base and J by 1 base, with 10 bases between. From germline, CDR1 is SEHNR and CDR2 FQNEAQ (reference sequence). CDR3 sequence (DNA): TGTGCCAGCAGCTTAGGAGAGTTGTCCCAAGAGACCCAGTACTTC. Its protein product is CASSLGELSQETQYF.

In its sample, this clone was seen once. J is TRBJ2-3 and V is TRBV7-9; 8 bases line up with TRBD1. After removal of 5 bases from V and 0 bases from J, the junction contained 4 bases not matched to a gene. Germline CDR1 and CDR2: SEHNR and FQNEAQ (reference sequence). The CDR3 has 15 amino acids. The DNA for the CDR3 is TGTGCCAGCAGCATACGGACAGGGAGCACAGATACGCAGTATTTT. This sequence encodes CASSIRTGSTDTQYF.

This clone was counted a single time. The chain joins TRBV29-1 to TRBJ2-1; 11 bases map to TRBD2. Germline V gene sequence: CDR1 SQVTM, CDR2 ANQGSEA. Unmatched junction bases numbered 8, after V lost 7 bases and J lost 0 bases. This CDR3 has 16 amino acids. The CDR3 region has the DNA TGCAGCGCGGGACTAGCGGAACCGAGCTCCTACAATGAGCAGTTCTTC. Translated, it gives CSAGLAEPSSYNEQFF.